Sequencing of this T cell receptor beta chain was carried out in a study of a mutant IDH1 vaccine in newly diagnosed glioma. The CDR3 is made up of 15 amino acids. Trimming pared 4 bases from V and 0 bases from J, leaving 10 bases between. From germline, CDR1 is SGDLS and CDR2 YYNGEE. Comments on this clone: The antigen is unknown.

Documented time point: week 11, during vaccination. It was 300 ug of mutant IDH1 20-mer peptide that made up each vaccine dose, given with topical imiquimod. TCRdb keeps only in-frame clones here, not all; method: immunoSEQ multiplex PCR. The sample lists around 40,000 clones, about 83% seen once, with around 2.2% in the top ten. This TCR was sampled from a man aged 40-49 years with glioma. The material sequenced was PBMCs, taken from a glioma patient whose treatment included an IDH1 peptide vaccine. The J gene is TRBJ1-4, the V gene TRBV9; D gene unclear. The CDR3 here is CASSPDGATNEKLFF. In DNA form, the CDR3 reads TGTGCCAGCAGCCCGGACGGTGCAACTAATGAAAAACTGTTTTTT.